The 28 T cell receptor beta chains below come from one sample, sequenced in a study of blood T cell repertoires in COVID-19. Clones were read by immunoSEQ multiplex PCR, and TCRdb kept only the in-frame ones, dropping some. The table shows a few hundred thousand clones, with 86% occurring only once. What was sequenced was peripheral blood. These receptors all come from a man aged 18 to 29 with active or convalescent COVID-19.

About this clone: One end of the junction is discordant with germline, which a read error may explain. V gene TRBV19 combines with J gene TRBJ2-5; a weak D match, TRBD2 (6 bases). Germline values: CDR1 LNHDA, CDR2 SQIVND (reference sequence). The CDR3 length is 14 residues. The CDR3 region is CASSSRDGQETQYF. In DNA, the CDR3 is TGTGCCAGTAGTTCGCGGGACGGCCAAGAAACCCAGTACTTC.

This rearrangement joins TRBV10-3 to TRBJ1-4; 8 bases align to TRBD1. The length of the CDR3 is 15 residues. J lost 5 bases, V lost 2 bases, and 4 bases had no gene match. CDR1 is ENHRY and CDR2 is SYGVKD in the germline V gene. The CDR3 here is CAISESRTGNEKLFF. In DNA, the CDR3 is TGTGCCATCAGTGAGAGTCGGACAGGGAATGAAAAACTGTTTTTT.

This clone has a single count. V is TRBV10-3 and J is TRBJ2-3; 10 bases are shared with TRBD2. Germline lookup yields CDR1 ENHRY and CDR2 SYGVKD. V was clipped by 6 bases and J by 1 base; unmatched bases: 7. The CDR3 sequence is 16 residues long. The CDR3, as DNA: TGTGCCATCAGAACCTCCGGGACTAGCGGCACAGATACGCAGTATTTT. Encoded protein: CAIRTSGTSGTDTQYF.

V and J are TRBV6-5 and TRBJ2-7; D is perhaps TRBD1 (6 bases). The V gene lost 8 bases and the J gene lost 4 bases, with 12 bases spanning the gap. The CDR3 loop spans 12 amino acids. Germline CDR1 and CDR2: MNHEY and SVGAGI. CDR3 DNA sequence: TGTGCCAGCTTCGAAGGGGGTTACGAGCAGTACTTC. Translated: CASFEGGYEQYF.

This sequence joins TRBV6-6 and TRBJ1-6; D gene unclear. V was trimmed by 2 bases and J by 7 bases, leaving 12 bases between them. Per the germline V gene, CDR1 is MNHNY and CDR2 is SVGAGI (reference sequence). This CDR3 is built from 15 residues. This CDR3 reads CASSYEDLGNSPLHF. In DNA form, the CDR3 reads TGTGCCAGCAGTTACGAGGACTTGGGGAATTCACCCCTCCACTTT.

The chain recombines TRBV5-1 with TRBJ2-3; no firm D call. The V end was cut by 0 bases, the J end by 0 bases, with 8 bases between. CDR3 length equals 15 residues. Germline V lookup: CDR1 SGHRS, CDR2 YFSETQ. Here the CDR3 reads CASSLVFYSTDTQYF. DNA of the CDR3: TGCGCCAGCAGCTTGGTCTTCTATAGCACAGATACGCAGTATTTT. Drawing the rest from reference TRBV5-1 and TRBJ2-3, the complete variable domain is KAGVTQTPRYLIKTRGQQVTLSCSPISGHRSVSWYQQTPGQGLQFLFEYFSETQRNKGNFPGRFSGRQFSNSRSEMNVSTLELGDSALYLCASSLVFYSTDTQYFGPGTRLTVL.

V gene TRBV19 combines with J gene TRBJ2-1, with D perhaps matching TRBD2 (6 bases). The CDR3 runs to 13 residues. Deletions cut 8 bases from V and 2 bases from J, with 10 bases between. CDR1 and CDR2 from the germline V gene are LNHDA and SQIVND (reference sequence). The CDR3 bases are TGTGCCAGTGCGGGATCCCCCTACAATGAGCAGTTCTTC. Encoded protein: CASAGSPYNEQFF.

This sequence joins TRBV27 and TRBJ2-7; perhaps TRBD2 as D (6 bases). V dropped 3 bases and J dropped 4 bases, with 13 bases sitting between them. CDR3 length equals 14 residues. Germline CDR1 is MNHEY and CDR2 is SMNVEV (reference sequence). The chain's CDR3 is CASSFGRGAYEQYF. The CDR3 DNA follows: TGTGCCAGCAGTTTCGGGCGGGGCGCATACGAGCAGTACTTC.

This chain connects TRBV6-2 or TRBV6-3 to TRBJ2-5; D is possibly TRBD1 (5 bases). CDR1 is MNHEY, CDR2 SVGEGT, per germline. V was trimmed by 0 bases and J by 7 bases, leaving 12 bases between them. CDR3 length: 14 residues. The CDR3 DNA is TGTGCCAGCAGTTACTCGTCAGGGTCGCGGACCCAGTACTTC. Its translation is CASSYSSGSRTQYF.

This clone has just a few counts. V is TRBV6-2 or TRBV6-3 and J is TRBJ2-1; D is unresolved. Germline V gene sequence: CDR1 MNHEY, CDR2 SVGEGT. Trimming stripped 4 bases from V and 8 bases from J, with 6 bases between. CDR3 length: 11 residues. The chain's CDR3 is CASSLGHEQFF. CDR3 bases: TGTGCCAGCAGTTTGGGCCATGAGCAGTTCTTC.

The rearrangement joins TRBV7-9 to TRBJ2-5, with D possibly TRBD1 on 5 matching bases. CDR3 length: 15 residues. Between the trimmed V and J ends, which lost 1 base and 2 bases, there was a span of 11 bases. Germline V gives CDR1 SEHNR, CDR2 FQNEAQ (reference sequence). The CDR3 coding sequence is TGTGCCAGCAGCTTAGTGCCAGGGCTACAAGAGACCCAGTACTTC. Translated: CASSLVPGLQETQYF. Using reference TRBV7-9 and TRBJ2-5 for the parts outside the CDR3, the full variable domain is DTGVSQNPRHKITKRGQNVTFRCDPISEHNRLYWYRQTLGQGPEFLTYFQNEAQLEKSRLLSDRFSAERPKGSFSTLEIQRTEQGDSAMYLCASSLVPGLQETQYFGPGTRLLVL.

This sequence joins TRBV12-3 or TRBV12-4 and TRBJ1-1, with a possible D match to TRBD1 (5 bases). The CDR3 has 12 amino acids. Trimming left V 3 bases short and J 11 bases short, with 13 bases between. The CDR3 nucleotides are TGTGCCAGCAGTTTCGTGGGGCCCGAGGCTTTCTTT. Its translation: CASSFVGPEAFF.

This clone was detected only once. This rearrangement joins TRBV5-1 to TRBJ2-1; D gene uncertain. The CDR3 contains 17 residues. V lost 1 base and J lost 4, with 18 bases in between. Germline V gene sequence: CDR1 SGHRS, CDR2 YFSETQ. CDR3 in DNA: TGCGCCAGCAGCTTGAAGGTTTTGTTGTCGACTTACAATGAGCAGTTCTTC. It is translated as CASSLKVLLSTYNEQFF.

This chain uses TRBV28 with TRBJ2-3; 7 nucleotides agree with TRBD1. The CDR3 is made up of 17 amino acids. Germline values: CDR1 MDHEN, CDR2 SYDVKM. With V trimmed by 8 bases and J by 2 bases, 16 bases remained unmatched. The CDR3 region has the DNA TGTGCCAGCGCCCGATATTCCGACAGGGCCCTCACAGATACGCAGTATTTT. Protein: CASARYSDRALTDTQYF.

This clone was observed a single time. V gene TRBV4-3 combines with J gene TRBJ2-1, with 16 bases that match TRBD2. The CDR3 has 15 amino acids. With 6 bases clipped from V and 9 bases from J, the junction kept 5 bases outside the gene matches. The germline gives CDR1 LGHNA, CDR2 YSLEER. The CDR3 here is CASSPGLAGGREQFF. CDR3 DNA sequence: TGCGCCAGCAGTCCGGGACTAGCGGGAGGGCGTGAGCAGTTCTTC.

The chain joins TRBV5-8 to TRBJ2-3, with a weak D call TRBD1 (5 bases). The germline gives CDR1 SGHTS, CDR2 YDEGEE. The CDR3 loop spans 15 amino acids. V gave up 0 bases and J gave up 4 bases, with 12 bases separating them. The CDR3 nucleotides read TGTGCCAGCAGCTTGGCCGGCAGGGATGCAGATACGCAGTATTTT. It encodes CASSLAGRDADTQYF.

For this clone: One end of the junction varies from germline; a read error may be responsible. The rearrangement joins TRBV27 to TRBJ2-2; 10 positions agree with TRBD1. Germline CDR1 and CDR2: MNHEY and SMNVEV (reference sequence). CDR3 size: 15 residues. The chain's CDR3 is CASSVSGTGDGELFF. CDR3 nucleotide sequence: TGTGCCAGCAGTGTATCCGGGACAGGGGACGGGGAGCTGTTTTTT.

This sequence joins TRBV29-1 and TRBJ1-2, with D perhaps TRBD1 (5 bases). The germline CDR1 and CDR2 sequences are SQVTM and ANQGSEA. CDR3 size: 11 residues. V was trimmed by 3 bases and J by 7 bases, leaving 9 bases between them. Written as DNA, the CDR3 is TGCAGCGTTGAGGGGGGGGTTGGCTACACCTTC. This gives the protein CSVEGGVGYTF.

The chain uses TRBV21-1 and TRBJ2-1; the D call of TRBD2 is as the table states it, not checked on the DNA. TRBV21-1 is a listed pseudogene. The CDR3 length is 16 residues. CDR3 protein: CASSKETSGGYNEQFF. CDR3 nucleotide sequence: TGTGCCAGCAGCAAAGAGACTAGCGGGGGCTACAATGAGCAGTTCTTC.

This chain links TRBV7-2 with TRBJ2-3; D unclear. The V end lost 5 bases, the J end lost 4 bases, and 13 bases lay between the germline ends. Germline assignment: CDR1 SGHTA and CDR2 FQGNSA. The CDR3 consists of 14 residues. The CDR3 DNA follows: TGTGCCAGCAGCCAATACCGACTTGCAGATACGCAGTATTTT. It codes for CASSQYRLADTQYF.

This sequence joins TRBV7-6 and TRBJ2-2; unclear D gene. The V end lost 3 bases, the J end lost 6 bases, and 8 bases lay between the germline ends. The germline V gene has CDR1 SGHVS and CDR2 FNYEAQ. The CDR3 runs 13 residues. CDR3 nucleotide sequence: TGTGCCAGCAGCTTCTACGTCGCCGGGGAGCTGTTTTTT. It yields the protein CASSFYVAGELFF. The entire variable domain, with the rest obtained from reference TRBV7-6 and TRBJ2-2, is as follows: GAGVSQSPRYKVTKRGQDVALRCDPISGHVSLYWYRQALGQGPEFLTYFNYEAQQDKSGLPNDRFSAERPEGSISTLTIQRTEQRDSAMYRCASSFYVAGELFFGEGSRLTVL.

The chain joins TRBV2 to TRBJ2-2, with D tentatively TRBD1 (6 bases). This CDR3 is built from 16 residues. V lost 4 bases, J lost 0 bases, and 12 bases lay in between. In germline, CDR1 is SNHLY, CDR2 FYNNEI. CDR3 nucleotide sequence: TGTGCCAGCAGTGTACAGGGTGTCGCGAACACCGGGGAGCTGTTTTTT. Its protein is CASSVQGVANTGELFF.

CDR3 region: CASRYRGADTGELFF. DNA for the CDR3: TGCGCCAGCAGATACCGGGGAGCGGACACCGGGGAGCTGTTTTTT. V is TRBV5-1 and J is TRBJ2-2, with D possibly matching TRBD2 (5 bases). Germline V CDR1 and CDR2: SGHRS, YFSETQ. This CDR3 has 15 residues. V was pared by 5 bases and J by 3 bases, with 14 bases between.

This clone appeared once. V gene TRBV6-5 combines with J gene TRBJ1-5; 7 nucleotides line up with TRBD1. Unmatched junction bases numbered 5, after V lost 7 bases and J lost 5 bases. The germline V gene has CDR1 MNHEY and CDR2 SVGAGI. This CDR3 has 13 amino acids. The CDR3 DNA sequence: TGTGCCAGCAACCGGGACAGTTATCAGCCCCAGCATTTT. It specifies CASNRDSYQPQHF.

The chain couples TRBV6-1 to TRBJ1-2; no clear D gene. The CDR3 runs 13 residues. Germline V gene lookup returns CDR1 MNHNS and CDR2 SASEGT. Deletions cut 3 bases from V and 8 bases from J, with 13 bases between. The CDR3 bases are TGTGCCAGCAGTGAGGGCGTGGTAGGAGGCTACACCTTC. The encoded protein is CASSEGVVGGYTF.

This chain joins TRBV7-9 and TRBJ1-3; D might be TRBD1 (6 bases). V dropped 8 bases and J dropped 6 bases, with 26 bases sitting between them. The CDR3 covers 17 residues. CDR1 is SEHNR, CDR2 FQNEAQ, per germline (reference sequence). The CDR3, as DNA: TGTGCCAGCGCCTCATGGACAGTAACAACTCTGGAAAACACCATATATTTT. It is translated as CASASWTVTTLENTIYF.

This clone showed up just a few times. V is TRBV2 and J is TRBJ2-5, with D possibly being TRBD2 (5 bases). The V gene lost 5 bases and the J gene lost 5 bases, with 15 bases spanning the gap. CDR3 length: 14 residues. In germline, CDR1 is SNHLY, CDR2 FYNNEI. The CDR3 bases are TGTGCCAGCAGTCAGTCGACTCCGGGGGAGACCCAGTACTTC. Its translation is CASSQSTPGETQYF.

The gene calls are TRBV12-3 or TRBV12-4 and TRBJ2-3; possible D gene TRBD2, 5 bases. The CDR3 spans 12 residues. Trimming removed 5 bases at V and 6 bases at J, with 9 bases between. CDR3 sequence: CASSPGGDTQYF. The CDR3 DNA follows: TGTGCCAGCAGTCCCGGCGGGGATACGCAGTATTTT.